This T cell receptor (beta chain) stems from a study of a mutant IDH1 vaccine in newly diagnosed glioma. The method was immunoSEQ multiplex PCR; TCRdb's version includes in-frame clones alone and lacks a portion of them. The table has approximately 70,000 clones, 65% to 90% seen once; the top ten hold 2.5% to 3.5%. Specified time point: baseline, week 1 (first vaccination visit). The treatment was: pre-vaccination baseline after standard-of-care therapy. The J segment lost 1 base and the V segment lost 0 bases, leaving 12 bases of the junction unmatched. Germline-derived CDR1 and CDR2 are MRHNA and SNTAGT. The length of the CDR3 is 19 residues.

This chain joins TRBV6-4 and TRBJ1-3, with TRBD1 identical over 7 bases. The sequence derives from a man between 25 and 39 years old with glioma. The sequenced sample was PBMCs, obtained from a glioma patient treated with radiotherapy, temozolomide or both. The CDR3 nucleotides read TGTGCCAGCAGTGACTCGATGACAGGGCAATTAAGTTCTGGAAACACCATATATTTT. Its protein is CASSDSMTGQLSSGNTIYF.